Presented here are 22 T cell receptor beta chains from one specimen sequenced in a study of T cell repertoires in cytomegalovirus infection. Via MiXCR, TCRdb re-called the reads, giving one row per CDR3 protein. The table lists 800,000 to 950,000 distinct CDR3 sequences, around a third of them singletons, with roughly 12% in the top ten. The antigens these receptors bind are not known. The sequencing used cultured CD8+ T cells from PBMCs, collected from culture after CMV antigen stimulation. These receptor sequences come from a human donor in good health (CMV status not recorded). Some clones in this sample may be carry-over from other donors' samples.

This clonotype came up a few times. The rearrangement links TRBV7-9 to TRBJ1-2; the D is unclear. V gave up 5 bases and J gave up 4 bases, with 11 bases separating them. The CDR3 covers 13 residues. CDR1 and CDR2 from the germline V gene are SEHNR and FQNEAQ (reference sequence). For the CDR3, the DNA is TGTGCCAGCAGCGTTGAGACTGGCTATGGCTACACCTTC. Protein: CASSVETGYGYTF.

Concerning this clonotype: At one boundary the junction diverges from the germline segment, which might be a read error. In DNA, the CDR3 is TGTGCCACCAACAGAGATCGGACGGGAAAAAATCAGCCCCAGCATTTT. It specifies CATNRDRTGKNQPQHF. The rearrangement joins TRBV15 to TRBJ1-5; D is undetermined. Germline values: CDR1 LNHNV, CDR2 YYDKDF (reference sequence). The CDR3 loop spans 16 amino acids.

This clonotype occurred once. The CDR3 here is CASSEFWEPVPGDGYTF. CDR3 bases: TGTGCCAGCAGTGAATTTTGGGAACCCGTACCTGGCGATGGCTACACCTTC. The chain couples TRBV25-1 to TRBJ1-2; no definite D call. CDR1 is MGHDK, CDR2 SYGVNS, per germline. V was clipped by 1 base and J by 6 bases, with 21 bases between them. The CDR3 consists of 17 residues.

As concerns this clonotype: A read error may be the cause here, since a much bigger clone is one base away. The rearrangement joins TRBV7-8 to TRBJ1-5; no clear D gene. Germline CDR1 SGHVS, CDR2 FQNEAQ. The CDR3 totals 15 residues. The CDR3: CACSLNIYSNQPQHF. CDR3 bases: TGTGCCTGCAGCTTAAACATTTATAGCAATCAGCCCCAGCATTTT.

The sample holds many counts of this clonotype. The chain recombines TRBV7-2 with TRBJ2-3; the D is unclear. Between the trimmed V and J ends, which lost 3 bases and 4 bases, there was a span of 11 bases. Germline V gives CDR1 SGHTA, CDR2 FQGNSA. The CDR3 runs to 14 residues. The CDR3 protein is CASSFLLSPDTQYF. The CDR3 DNA reads TGTGCCAGCAGCTTTCTCCTATCGCCAGATACGCAGTATTTT.

The gene calls are TRBV4-1 and TRBJ1-6; D is possibly TRBD1 (6 bases). The CDR3 is made up of 15 amino acids. Germline CDR1 MGHRA, CDR2 YSYEKL. Trimming stripped 3 bases from V and 5 bases from J, with 11 bases between. CDR3 sequence (DNA): TGCGCCAGCAGCCATCAGGGGATCCATAATTCACCCCTCCACTTT. It specifies CASSHQGIHNSPLHF.

The rearrangement joins TRBV7-6 to TRBJ2-4, with D hard to call. The CDR3 sequence is 16 residues long. CDR1 is SGHVS and CDR2 is FNYEAQ in the germline V gene. The V and J ends lost 1 base and 1 base respectively, with 11 bases between them. The CDR3 region is CASSLVGDSAKNIQYF. In nucleotides, the CDR3 is TGTGCCAGCAGCTTAGTGGGTGACTCCGCCAAAAACATTCAGTACTTC.

This clonotype has only a few counts. The rearrangement uses TRBV7-9 and TRBJ2-1, with 8 positions matching TRBD1. V shed 5 bases and J 3 bases; nucleotides not matched to a gene: 9. The CDR3 consists of 16 residues. CDR1 and CDR2 (germline): SEHNR, FQNEAQ (reference sequence). In nucleotides, the CDR3 is TGTGCCAGCAGCCCCCGGACAGGGACCCGCTACAATGAGCAGTTCTTC. Translation: CASSPRTGTRYNEQFF. Variable domain in full (rest from reference TRBV7-9 and TRBJ2-1): DTGVSQNPRHKITKRGQNVTFRCDPISEHNRLYWYRQTLGQGPEFLTYFQNEAQLEKSRLLSDRFSAERPKGSFSTLEIQRTEQGDSAMYLCASSPRTGTRYNEQFFGPGTRLTVL.

V gene TRBV6-2 or TRBV6-3 combines with J gene TRBJ1-2; the D is unclear. The V end lost 6 bases, the J end lost 4 bases, and 24 bases lay between the germline ends. In germline, CDR1 is MNHEY, CDR2 SVGEGT. CDR3 length equals 17 residues. The CDR3: CASRHPILEALGYGYTF. DNA for the CDR3: TGTGCCAGCAGACACCCCATCCTCGAAGCCCTGGGCTATGGCTACACCTTC.

About this clonotype itself: A much larger clone differs from this one at a single base, so this may be a read error. Lacking the conserved final phenylalanine or tryptophan, this CDR3 likely reflects a read error. The chain combines TRBV7-2 with TRBJ2-3; 7 bases are shared with TRBD1. Looked up from germline, CDR1 is SGHTA and CDR2 is FQGNSA. V trimming: 5 bases; J trimming: 5 bases; junction bases outside the gene matches: 13. CDR3 length: 16 amino acids. The CDR3 nucleotides read TGTGCCAGCAGCAAACCTCCCGGGACAGACGGAGATACGCAGTATATT. Its protein product is CASSKPPGTDGDTQYI.

The chain uses TRBV12-3 or TRBV12-4 and TRBJ2-7; D ambiguous. V lost 6 bases to trimming and J lost 3 bases, with 12 bases between them. The CDR3 covers 13 residues. The CDR3 DNA follows: TGTGCCAGCAGCCTTGCGCAGCGCTACGAGCAGTACTTC. Protein product: CASSLAQRYEQYF.

The sample holds a few counts of this clonotype. At one boundary the junction diverges from the germline segment, which might be a read error. The chain uses TRBV7-7 and TRBJ2-2, with TRBD1 identical over 7 bases. The CDR3 is made up of 12 amino acids. CDR1 and CDR2 (germline): SSHAT, FNYEAQ (reference sequence). This CDR3 reads CASSQQGGELFF. In DNA form, the CDR3 reads TGTGCTAGCAGCCAACAGGGGGGGGAGCTGTTTTTT.

This clonotype was detected only a few times. This chain uses TRBV27 with TRBJ2-3; no reliable D call. The ends were cut back, 2 bases at V and 1 base at J, with 7 bases in the middle. In germline, CDR1 is MNHEY, CDR2 SMNVEV (reference sequence). This CDR3 is 14 amino acids long. CDR3 bases: TGTGCCAGCAGTTTAGTGATACGCACAGATACGCAGTATTTT. It yields the protein CASSLVIRTDTQYF.

On this clonotype itself: Just one base apart from a much larger clone, this may be a read error. The chain combines TRBV7-2 with TRBJ2-1, with D possibly matching TRBD1 (5 bases). Per germline, CDR1 SGHTA and CDR2 FQGNSA. Trimming removed 1 base at V and 3 bases at J, with 10 bases between. This CDR3 has 15 amino acids. The CDR3 region has the DNA TGTGCCAGCAGCTTAGGGGGCGACTTCTACAATGAGCAGTTCTTC. Its protein is CASSLGGDFYNEQFF.

The genes are TRBV4-1 and TRBJ2-3, with D possibly TRBD2 on 6 matching bases. V was pared by 2 bases and J by 0 bases, with 9 bases between. The CDR3 is 15 amino acids. Germline lookup yields CDR1 MGHRA and CDR2 YSYEKL. For the CDR3, the DNA is TGCGCCAGCAGCCAACTGGAGGGGAGCACAGATACGCAGTATTTT. It specifies CASSQLEGSTDTQYF.

This clonotype was counted between two and nine times. The rearrangement joins TRBV6-1 to TRBJ2-1; TRBD2 matches at 12 bases. The ends lost 6 bases at V and 5 bases at J; junction bases unmatched: 2. Germline-derived CDR1 and CDR2 are MNHNS and SASEGT. The CDR3 loop spans 14 amino acids. In nucleotides, the CDR3 is TGTGCCAGCAGCGGACTAGCGGGGAACAATGAGCAGTTCTTC. Its translation is CASSGLAGNNEQFF.

V and J are TRBV7-9 and TRBJ1-4; perhaps TRBD1 as D (6 bases). The CDR3 is made up of 13 amino acids. Germline V gives CDR1 SEHNR, CDR2 FQNEAQ (reference sequence). V was cut by 7 bases and J by 8 bases, with 14 bases left in between. This chain's CDR3 is CASKSGADEKLFF. DNA for the CDR3: TGTGCCAGCAAATCAGGGGCTGACGAAAAACTGTTTTTT.

The chain has TRBV7-1 and TRBJ1-2, with D hard to call. TRBV7-1 falls under the ORF class, with uncertain function. The CDR3 extends over 13 amino acids. Between the trimmed V and J ends, which lost 3 bases and 6 bases, there was a span of 11 bases. CDR3 amino acids: CASSSIGRDGYTF. The DNA of the CDR3 is TGTGCCAGCAGCTCCATCGGACGGGATGGCTACACCTTC.

The rearrangement links TRBV27 to TRBJ2-3; 15 nucleotides line up with TRBD2. This CDR3 is 19 amino acids long. Trimming removed 2 bases from V and 4 bases from J; junction bases left unmatched: 10. The germline gives CDR1 MNHEY, CDR2 SMNVEV (reference sequence). The CDR3 region has the DNA TGTGCCAGCAGTTTAGGACTAGCGGGGGGGCGAGAGTTTGCAGATACGCAGTATTTT. This gives the protein CASSLGLAGGREFADTQYF.

This chain joins TRBV6-2 or TRBV6-3 and TRBJ1-2; no clear D gene. Trimming stripped 0 bases from V and 4 bases from J, with 15 bases between. The CDR3 has 16 residues. CDR1 and CDR2 from the germline V gene are MNHEY and SVGEGT. CDR3 sequence (DNA): TGTGCCAGCAGTTACTCAAGGACGGGAGGGATCTATGGCTACACCTTC. Translation: CASSYSRTGGIYGYTF.

This clonotype was detected only a few times. V usage is TRBV19 and J usage is TRBJ2-7, with TRBD1 as a possible D gene (6 bases). Between the trimmed V and J ends, which lost 5 bases and 3 bases, there was a span of 14 bases. The CDR3 has 14 residues. Germline loops: CDR1 LNHDA, CDR2 SQIVND (reference sequence). CDR3 amino acids: CASSPRDMNYEQYF. CDR3 in DNA: TGTGCCAGTAGTCCCCGGGACATGAACTACGAGCAGTACTTC.

This clonotype was counted ten times or more. The genes are TRBV7-9 and TRBJ2-7, with TRBD2 identical over 9 bases. V was pared by 5 bases and J by 3 bases, with 8 bases of the junction left unmatched. Germline V gene sequence: CDR1 SEHNR, CDR2 FQNEAQ (reference sequence). The CDR3 runs to 15 residues. The CDR3 protein is CASSPGLAPIYEQYF. The CDR3 bases are TGTGCCAGCAGCCCCGGACTAGCGCCTATCTACGAGCAGTACTTC.